This section outlines one TCR beta chain sequence together with its context. This record belongs to a study of T cells in narcolepsy. Germline V gene data show CDR1 as SGHTA and CDR2 as FQGNSA. J gave up 9 bases and V 3 bases, and 6 bases lay outside the gene matches. The CDR3 spans 14 residues. Using immunoSEQ multiplex PCR, the repertoire was profiled, and TCRdb retains in-frame clones only, with some absent. The sample records tens of thousands of clones, about four fifths being singletons. The chain carries TRBV7-2 and TRBJ1-5; TRBD1 matches at 9 bases. The receptor was derived from a human donor with narcolepsy. The source material was CD45RA- memory CD4+ T cells from PBMCs. CDR3 in amino acids: CASSLGQGSGPQHF. In DNA, the CDR3 is TGTGCCAGCAGCTTGGGACAGGGTTCTGGGCCCCAGCATTTT.